Shown below are 5 T cell receptor beta chains from a single sample sequenced in a study of T cells after yellow fever vaccination. TCRdb passed the 5' RACE reads through MiXCR, listing each CDR3 protein once. In the table there are about 430,000 distinct CDR3 sequences, under 20% of which are singletons. Sequenced material: PBMCs, taken before the yellow fever booster vaccination. These TCRs come from a young man who received the YFV17D yellow fever vaccine.

This clonotype was counted once. V usage is TRBV7-3 and J usage is TRBJ1-2, with 10 positions matching TRBD1. The germline V gene has CDR1 SGHTA and CDR2 FQGTGA. This CDR3 has 15 residues. The J segment lost 4 bases and the V segment lost 8 bases, leaving 10 bases of the junction unmatched. In DNA, the CDR3 is TGTGCCAGCGCCGAGACAGGGGGCGGAGGCTATGGCTACACCTTC. Its protein is CASAETGGGGYGYTF.

In its sample, this clonotype was seen a few times. The chain joins TRBV4-2 to TRBJ1-1, with TRBD1 matching 9 bases. The CDR3 is 17 amino acids. Looked up from germline, CDR1 is LGHNA and CDR2 is YNFKEQ. J lost 0 bases, V lost 1 base, and 6 bases had no gene match. The CDR3 bases are TGTGCCAGCAGCCAAGGACAGGGGGACCTATTGAACACTGAAGCTTTCTTT. This translates into CASSQGQGDLLNTEAFF.

V gene TRBV6-1 combines with J gene TRBJ1-4, with D possibly TRBD1 on 5 matching bases. Deletions cut 8 bases from V and 7 bases from J, with 14 bases between. The CDR3 runs to 13 residues. Germline lookup yields CDR1 MNHNS and CDR2 SASEGT. CDR3 DNA: TGTGCCAGCCTCGGGGCTTTGGGTGAAAAACTGTTTTTT. Its translation is CASLGALGEKLFF.

The gene calls are TRBV29-1 and TRBJ2-1; D is unresolved. Germline V lookup: CDR1 SQVTM, CDR2 ANQGSEA. Between the trimmed V and J ends, which lost 5 bases and 7 bases, there was a span of 9 bases. The CDR3 spans 11 residues. DNA of the CDR3: TGCAGCGTTTCTGATCGGAATGAGCAGTTCTTC. Its protein is CSVSDRNEQFF.

This clonotype was observed a few times. This chain connects TRBV7-8 to TRBJ1-1, with D tentatively TRBD1 (5 bases). The CDR3 has 18 residues. V was shortened by 6 bases and J by 0 bases, with 23 bases between the two germline ends. Germline CDR1 is SGHVS and CDR2 is FQNEAQ. The CDR3 region has the DNA TGTGCCAGCAGTTCAAGGGCAGGGCAAAGAGGGATGAACACTGAAGCTTTCTTT. This sequence encodes CASSSRAGQRGMNTEAFF.